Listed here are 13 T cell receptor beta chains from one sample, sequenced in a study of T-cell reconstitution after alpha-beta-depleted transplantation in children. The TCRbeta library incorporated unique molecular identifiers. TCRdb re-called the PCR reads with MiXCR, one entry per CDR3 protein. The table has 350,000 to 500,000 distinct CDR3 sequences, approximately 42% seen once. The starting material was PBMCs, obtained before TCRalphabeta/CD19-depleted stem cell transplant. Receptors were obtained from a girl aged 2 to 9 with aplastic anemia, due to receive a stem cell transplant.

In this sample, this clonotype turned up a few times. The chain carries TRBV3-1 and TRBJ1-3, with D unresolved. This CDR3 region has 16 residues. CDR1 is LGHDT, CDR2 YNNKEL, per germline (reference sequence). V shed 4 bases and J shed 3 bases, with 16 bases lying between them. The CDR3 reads CASSLLVGLGGNTIYF. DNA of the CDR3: TGTGCCAGCAGCCTTCTTGTCGGGCTAGGTGGAAACACCATATATTTT.

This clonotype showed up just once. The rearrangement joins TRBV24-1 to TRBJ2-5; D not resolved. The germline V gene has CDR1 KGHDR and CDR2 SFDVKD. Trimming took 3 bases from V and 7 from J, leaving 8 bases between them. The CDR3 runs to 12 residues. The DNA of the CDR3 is TGTGCCACCAGTGATCACGGTCGGACCCAGTACTTC. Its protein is CATSDHGRTQYF.

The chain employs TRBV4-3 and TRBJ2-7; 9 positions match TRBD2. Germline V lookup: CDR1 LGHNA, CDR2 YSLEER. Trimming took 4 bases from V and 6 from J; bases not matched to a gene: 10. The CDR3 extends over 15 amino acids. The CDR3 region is CASSPVSGSPGEQYF. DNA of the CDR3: TGCGCCAGCAGCCCGGTTAGCGGGAGTCCCGGCGAGCAGTACTTC.

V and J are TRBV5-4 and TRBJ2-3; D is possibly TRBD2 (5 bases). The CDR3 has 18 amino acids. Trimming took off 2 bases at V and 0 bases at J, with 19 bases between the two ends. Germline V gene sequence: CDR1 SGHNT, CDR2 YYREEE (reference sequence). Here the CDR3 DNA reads TGTGCCAGCAGCTTTGGATCGGGAATCCGATCTAGCACAGATACGCAGTATTTT. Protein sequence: CASSFGSGIRSSTDTQYF.

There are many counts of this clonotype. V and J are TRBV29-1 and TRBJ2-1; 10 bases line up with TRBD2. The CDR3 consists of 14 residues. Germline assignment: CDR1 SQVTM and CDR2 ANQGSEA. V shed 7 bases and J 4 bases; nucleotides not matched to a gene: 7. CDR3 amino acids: CSASPAGGYNEQFF. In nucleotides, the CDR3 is TGCAGCGCCTCCCCAGCGGGAGGGTACAATGAGCAGTTCTTC.

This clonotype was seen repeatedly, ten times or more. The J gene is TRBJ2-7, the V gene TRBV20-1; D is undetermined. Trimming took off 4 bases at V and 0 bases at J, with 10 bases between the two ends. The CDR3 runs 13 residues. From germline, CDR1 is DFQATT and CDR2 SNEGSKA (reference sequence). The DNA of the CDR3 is TGCAGTGCTACTGACGTGAGCTCCTACGAGCAGTACTTC. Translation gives CSATDVSSYEQYF.

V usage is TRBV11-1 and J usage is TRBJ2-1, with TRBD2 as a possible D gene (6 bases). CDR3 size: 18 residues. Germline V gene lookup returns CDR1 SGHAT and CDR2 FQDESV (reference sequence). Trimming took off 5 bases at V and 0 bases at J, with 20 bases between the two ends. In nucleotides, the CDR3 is TGTGCCAGCAGCGTGATACCGGGACTCCACAGCTCCTACAATGAGCAGTTCTTC. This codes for CASSVIPGLHSSYNEQFF.

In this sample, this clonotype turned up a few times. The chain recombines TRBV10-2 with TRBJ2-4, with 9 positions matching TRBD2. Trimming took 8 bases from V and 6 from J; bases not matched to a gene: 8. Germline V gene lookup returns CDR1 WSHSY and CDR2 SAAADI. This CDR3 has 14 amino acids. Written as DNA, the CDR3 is TGCGCCAGCGGGACTAGCCGCGGTAGAAACATTCAGTACTTC. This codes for CASGTSRGRNIQYF.

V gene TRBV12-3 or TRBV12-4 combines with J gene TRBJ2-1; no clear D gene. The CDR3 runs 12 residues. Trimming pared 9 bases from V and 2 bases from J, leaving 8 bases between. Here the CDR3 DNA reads TGTGCCAGTGGGTGGACCTACAATGAGCAGTTCTTC. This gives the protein CASGWTYNEQFF.

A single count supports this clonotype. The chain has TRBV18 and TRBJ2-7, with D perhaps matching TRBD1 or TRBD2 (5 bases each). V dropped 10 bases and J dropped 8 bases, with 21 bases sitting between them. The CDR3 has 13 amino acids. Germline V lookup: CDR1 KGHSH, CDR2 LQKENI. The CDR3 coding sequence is TGTGCCACCCGGAAGGAAGGGGAGTACAAGCAGTACTTC. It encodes CATRKEGEYKQYF.

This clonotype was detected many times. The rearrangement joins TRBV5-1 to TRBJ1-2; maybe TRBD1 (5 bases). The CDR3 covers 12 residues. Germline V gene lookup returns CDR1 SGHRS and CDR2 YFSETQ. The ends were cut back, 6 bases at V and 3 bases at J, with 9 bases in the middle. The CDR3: CASTGVDYGYTF. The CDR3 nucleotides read TGCGCCAGCACGGGGGTCGACTATGGCTACACCTTC.

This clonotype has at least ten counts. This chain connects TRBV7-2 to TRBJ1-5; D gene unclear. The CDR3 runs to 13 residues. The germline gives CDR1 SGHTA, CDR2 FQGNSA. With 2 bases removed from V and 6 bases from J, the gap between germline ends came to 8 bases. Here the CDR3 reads CASSLIRSQPQHF. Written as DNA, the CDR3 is TGTGCCAGCAGCTTAATCCGGAGTCAGCCCCAGCATTTT.

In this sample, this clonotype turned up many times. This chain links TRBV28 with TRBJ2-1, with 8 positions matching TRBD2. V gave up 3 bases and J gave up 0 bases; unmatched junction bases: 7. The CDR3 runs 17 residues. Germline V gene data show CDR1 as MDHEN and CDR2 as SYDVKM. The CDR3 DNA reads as TGTGCCAGCAGTTTTCCCCTGACTAGCGACTCCTACAATGAGCAGTTCTTC. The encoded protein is CASSFPLTSDSYNEQFF.